The TCR beta chain described here comes from a study of cytotoxic CD8 clonotypes in ibrutinib-treated CLL. Study findings and constraints: Against age-matched healthy donors, baseline clonality ran higher and tracked circulating CD8+ T-cell counts. Clonality rose at ibrutinib response, held steady in sustained remission, and fell toward baseline at progression.

Comments on this clone: Its antigen is undetermined.

The V end was cut by 1 base, the J end by 0 bases, with 10 bases between. This CDR3 comprises 16 residues. CDR1 KGHSH and CDR2 LQKENI come from the germline V gene. Repertoires were generated with immunoSEQ multiplex PCR, while TCRdb's copy carries only in-frame clones and drops some. The sample includes over 110,000 clones, approximately 90% seen only once; the top ten take roughly a tenth. The chain couples TRBV18 to TRBJ1-3; D may be TRBD1 (5 bases). The source material was PBMCs, sampled after 12 months of ibrutinib treatment. The sequence was obtained from a human donor with chronic lymphocytic leukemia. The CDR3: CASSPQTQDSGNTIYF. CDR3 DNA sequence: TGTGCCAGCTCACCACAGACACAGGACTCTGGAAACACCATATATTTT.